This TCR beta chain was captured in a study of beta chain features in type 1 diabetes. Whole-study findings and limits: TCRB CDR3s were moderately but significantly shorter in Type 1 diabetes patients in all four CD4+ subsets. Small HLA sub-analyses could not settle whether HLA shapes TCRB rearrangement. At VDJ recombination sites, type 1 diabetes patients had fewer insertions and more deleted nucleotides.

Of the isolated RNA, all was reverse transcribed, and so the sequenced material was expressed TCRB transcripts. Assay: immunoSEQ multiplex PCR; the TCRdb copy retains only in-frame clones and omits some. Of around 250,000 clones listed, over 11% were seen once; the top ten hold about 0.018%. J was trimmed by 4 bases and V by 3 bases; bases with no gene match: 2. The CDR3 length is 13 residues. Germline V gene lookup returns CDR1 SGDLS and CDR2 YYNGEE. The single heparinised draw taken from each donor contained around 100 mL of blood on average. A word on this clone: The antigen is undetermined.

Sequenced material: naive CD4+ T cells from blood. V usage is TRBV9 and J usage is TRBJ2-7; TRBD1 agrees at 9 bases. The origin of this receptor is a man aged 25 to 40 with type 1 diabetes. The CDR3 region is CASSGTGDYEQYF. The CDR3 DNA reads TGTGCCAGCAGCGGGACAGGGGATTACGAGCAGTACTTC.